This T cell receptor beta chain was sequenced in a study of T cell changes during pregnancy in multiple sclerosis. The data were produced by immunoSEQ multiplex PCR, yet TCRdb's version contains in-frame clones alone and is incomplete. The data show 35,000 or so clones, with roughly 93% seen just once and approximately 4.4% held by the top ten. The V gene lost 5 bases and the J gene lost 4 bases, with 14 bases spanning the gap. Germline CDR1 is SGHVT and CDR2 is SQSDAQ. The CDR3 spans 15 residues. Sequencing was performed on peripheral blood, taken in the second trimester of pregnancy. The V and J genes are TRBV7-4 and TRBJ1-4, with a weak D call TRBD1 (5 bases). The receptor was isolated from a female donor in good health, enrolled as a control in a pregnancy study. The CDR3 nucleotides read TGTGCCAGCAGCGTCCGACAGAGATATAATGAAAAACTGTTTTTT. This encodes CASSVRQRYNEKLFF.